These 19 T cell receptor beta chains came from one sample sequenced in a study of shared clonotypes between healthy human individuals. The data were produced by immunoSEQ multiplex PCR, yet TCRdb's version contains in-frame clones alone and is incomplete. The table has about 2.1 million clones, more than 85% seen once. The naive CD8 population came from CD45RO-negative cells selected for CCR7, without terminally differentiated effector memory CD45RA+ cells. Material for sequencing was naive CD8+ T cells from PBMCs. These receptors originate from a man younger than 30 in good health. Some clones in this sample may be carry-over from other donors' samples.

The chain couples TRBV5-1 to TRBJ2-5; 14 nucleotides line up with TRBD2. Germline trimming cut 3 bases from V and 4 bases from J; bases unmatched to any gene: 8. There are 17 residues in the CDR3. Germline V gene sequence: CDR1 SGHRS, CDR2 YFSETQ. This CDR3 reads CASSWGLAGALRETQYF. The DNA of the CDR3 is TGCGCCAGCAGCTGGGGACTAGCGGGAGCCCTTCGAGAGACCCAGTACTTC.

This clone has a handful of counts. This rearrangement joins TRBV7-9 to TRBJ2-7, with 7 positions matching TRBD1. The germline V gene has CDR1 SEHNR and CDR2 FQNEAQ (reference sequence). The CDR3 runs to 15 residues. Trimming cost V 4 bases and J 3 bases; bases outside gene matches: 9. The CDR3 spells CASSYAGTAGYEQYF. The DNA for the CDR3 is TGTGCCAGCAGCTACGCCGGGACAGCAGGCTACGAGCAGTACTTC.

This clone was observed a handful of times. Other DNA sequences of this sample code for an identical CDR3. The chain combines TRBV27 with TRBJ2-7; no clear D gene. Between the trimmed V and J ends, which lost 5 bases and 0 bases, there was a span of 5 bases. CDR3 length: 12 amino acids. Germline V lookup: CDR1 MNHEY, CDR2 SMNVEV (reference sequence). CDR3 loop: CASSRSSYEQYF. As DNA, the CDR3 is TGTGCCAGCAGTCGCAGCTCCTACGAGCAGTACTTC.

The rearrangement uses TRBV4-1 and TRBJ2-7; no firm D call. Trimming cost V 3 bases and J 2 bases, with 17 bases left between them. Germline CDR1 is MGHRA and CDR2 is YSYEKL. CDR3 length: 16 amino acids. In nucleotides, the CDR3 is TGCGCCAGCAGCCAGGCCCCGGACCCTCAACCCTACGAGCAGTACTTC. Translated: CASSQAPDPQPYEQYF.

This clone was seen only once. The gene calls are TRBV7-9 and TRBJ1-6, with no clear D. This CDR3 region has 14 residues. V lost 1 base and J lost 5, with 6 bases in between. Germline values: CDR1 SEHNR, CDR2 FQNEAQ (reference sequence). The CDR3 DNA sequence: TGTGCCAGCAGCTTAGGCGCCGATAATTCACCCCTCCACTTT. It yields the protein CASSLGADNSPLHF.

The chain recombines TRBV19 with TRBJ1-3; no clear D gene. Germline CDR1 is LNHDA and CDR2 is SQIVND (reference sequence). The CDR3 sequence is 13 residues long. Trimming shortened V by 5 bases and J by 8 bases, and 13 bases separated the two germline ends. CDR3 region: CASSLDGEDTIYF. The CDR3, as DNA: TGTGCCAGTAGTTTGGACGGGGAGGACACCATATATTTT.

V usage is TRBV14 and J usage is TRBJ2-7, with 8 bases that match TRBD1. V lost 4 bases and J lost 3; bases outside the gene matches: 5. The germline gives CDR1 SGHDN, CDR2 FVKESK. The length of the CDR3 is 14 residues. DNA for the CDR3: TGTGCCAGCAGCCCACTCAGGGGGCACTACGAGCAGTACTTC. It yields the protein CASSPLRGHYEQYF.

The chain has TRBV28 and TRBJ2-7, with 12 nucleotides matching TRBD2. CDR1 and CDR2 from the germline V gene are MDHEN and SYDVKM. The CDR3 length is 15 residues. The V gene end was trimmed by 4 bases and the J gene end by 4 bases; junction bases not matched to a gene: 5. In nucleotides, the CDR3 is TGTGCCAGCAGTTCCTACGGACTAGCGGGATACGAGCAGTACTTC. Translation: CASSSYGLAGYEQYF.

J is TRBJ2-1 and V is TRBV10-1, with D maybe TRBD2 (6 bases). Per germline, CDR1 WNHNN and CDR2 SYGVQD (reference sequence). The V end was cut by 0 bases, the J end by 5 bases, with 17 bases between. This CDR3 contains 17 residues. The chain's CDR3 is CASSESGLMNLDNEQFF. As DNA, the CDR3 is TGCGCCAGCAGTGAGTCTGGACTAATGAATCTGGACAATGAGCAGTTCTTC.

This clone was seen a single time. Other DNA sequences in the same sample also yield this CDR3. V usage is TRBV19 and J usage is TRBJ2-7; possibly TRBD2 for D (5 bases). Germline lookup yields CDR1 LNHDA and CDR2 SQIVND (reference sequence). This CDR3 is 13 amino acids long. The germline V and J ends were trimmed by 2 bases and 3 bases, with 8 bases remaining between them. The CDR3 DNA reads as TGTGCCAGTAGTATATTCCGGGGCTACGAGCAGTACTTC. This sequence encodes CASSIFRGYEQYF.

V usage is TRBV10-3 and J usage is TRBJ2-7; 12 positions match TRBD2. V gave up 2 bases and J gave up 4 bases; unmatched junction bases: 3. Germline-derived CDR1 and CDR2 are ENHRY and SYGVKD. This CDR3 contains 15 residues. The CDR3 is CAISEQTSGRYEQYF. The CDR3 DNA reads TGTGCCATCAGTGAGCAGACTAGCGGGAGATACGAGCAGTACTTC.

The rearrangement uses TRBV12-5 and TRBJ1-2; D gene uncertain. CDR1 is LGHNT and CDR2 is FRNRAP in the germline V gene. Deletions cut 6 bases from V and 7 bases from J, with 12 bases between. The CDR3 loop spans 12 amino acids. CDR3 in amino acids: CASGSPSGGYTF. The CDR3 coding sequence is TGTGCTAGTGGCTCACCATCAGGTGGCTACACCTTC.

The chain's CDR3 is CASSSTEETQYF. The DNA for the CDR3 is TGTGCCAGCAGTTCTACAGAAGAGACCCAGTACTTC. The chain recombines TRBV6-5 with TRBJ2-5, with D uncertain. Trimming removed 4 bases at V and 3 bases at J, with 6 bases between. Germline assignment: CDR1 MNHEY and CDR2 SVGAGI. This CDR3 has 12 residues.

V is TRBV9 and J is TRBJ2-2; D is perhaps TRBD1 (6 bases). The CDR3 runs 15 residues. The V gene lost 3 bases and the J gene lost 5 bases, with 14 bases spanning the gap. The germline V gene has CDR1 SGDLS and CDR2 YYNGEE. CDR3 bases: TGTGCCAGCAGCGCAGTCAGGGGTGGAACCGGGGAGCTGTTTTTT. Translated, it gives CASSAVRGGTGELFF.

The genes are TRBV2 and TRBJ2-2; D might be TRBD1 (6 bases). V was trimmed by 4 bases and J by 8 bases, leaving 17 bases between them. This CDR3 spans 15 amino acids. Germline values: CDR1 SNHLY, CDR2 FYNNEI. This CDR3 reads CASSVPDSSRGELFF. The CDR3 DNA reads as TGTGCCAGCAGTGTCCCGGACAGCTCCCGTGGGGAGCTGTTTTTT.

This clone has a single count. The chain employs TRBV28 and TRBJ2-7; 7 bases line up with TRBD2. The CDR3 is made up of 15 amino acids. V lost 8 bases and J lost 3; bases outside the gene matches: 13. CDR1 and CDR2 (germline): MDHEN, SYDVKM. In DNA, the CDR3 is TGTGCCAGCTGGGCTCCGGGACTACCTAACTACGAGCAGTACTTC. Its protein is CASWAPGLPNYEQYF.

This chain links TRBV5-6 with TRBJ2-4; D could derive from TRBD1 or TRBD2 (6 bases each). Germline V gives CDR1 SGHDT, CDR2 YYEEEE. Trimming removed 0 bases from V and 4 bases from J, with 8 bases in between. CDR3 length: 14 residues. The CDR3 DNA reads TGTGCCAGCAGCTTGGCGGGGGCGAAAAACATTCAGTACTTC. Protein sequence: CASSLAGAKNIQYF.

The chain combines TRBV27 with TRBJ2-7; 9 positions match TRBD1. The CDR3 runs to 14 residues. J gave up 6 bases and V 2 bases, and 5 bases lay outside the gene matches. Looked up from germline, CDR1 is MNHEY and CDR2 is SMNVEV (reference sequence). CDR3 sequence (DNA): TGTGCCAGCAGTTTAGGGACAGGGCCCGCCGAGCAGTACTTC. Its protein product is CASSLGTGPAEQYF.

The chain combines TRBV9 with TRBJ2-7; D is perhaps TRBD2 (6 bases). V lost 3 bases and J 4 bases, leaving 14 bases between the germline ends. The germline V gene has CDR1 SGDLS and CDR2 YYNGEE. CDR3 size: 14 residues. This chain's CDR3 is CASSAGLKDYEQYF. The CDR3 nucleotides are TGTGCCAGCAGCGCGGGACTCAAGGATTACGAGCAGTACTTC.